This T cell receptor beta chain is drawn from a study of blood T cells in healthy people across ages. Study summary: For every two T cells, template switching captured about one barcoded beta molecule.

Looked up from germline, CDR1 is SGHVS and CDR2 is FQNEAQ. There are 14 residues in the CDR3. The V end was cut by 4 bases, the J end by 2 bases, with 12 bases between. Study-wide findings and caveats: Estimated diversity across one million T cells was deemed an underestimate. With donor CMV status unknown, expanded clonotype changes were possibly confounded.

A J-beta primer mix and a sample-barcoded 5' primer were used in a second PCR of roughly 6 to 12 cycles. Using its own MiXCR run on the 5' RACE reads, TCRdb lists one record per CDR3 protein. The sample gives roughly 1.5 million distinct CDR3 sequences, roughly two fifths of which show up once; over 3.5% is in the top ten. There are a few counts of this clonotype. Its antigen is unknown. The chain is built from TRBV7-8 and TRBJ2-7; D gene unclear. The sample taken for sequencing was blood. This clonotype was sampled from a woman younger than 35 in good health. The CDR3 region is CASSSATIAYEQYF. The CDR3, as DNA: TGTGCCAGCAGCTCAGCGACAATTGCCTACGAGCAGTACTTC.